The rows below give T cell receptor beta chains drawn from one sample of a study of blood T cell repertoires in COVID-19. Sequencing used immunoSEQ multiplex PCR; TCRdb keeps in-frame clones, though not all of them. The sample comprises under 300,000 clones, about 80% of which are singletons, and approximately 3.2% rests with the top ten. Source material: peripheral blood. The receptors were gathered from a woman older than 75 with acute or convalescent COVID-19. The CDR3 runs from the conserved cysteine through the conserved F or W. The D gene is left open where the match is weak. A row's size may be missing; if present it is once, few, many or a size class.

few	TRBJ1-2	.	TRBV5-1	CASSTGIQGGDYGYTF	TGCGCCAGCAGCACTGGAATACAGGGAGGGGACTATGGCTACACCTTC
.	TRBJ1-1	TRBD1	TRBV7-9	CASSGGQGRIF	TGTGCCAGCAGCGGGGGACAGGGCCGTATCTTT
.	TRBJ2-1	TRBD2	TRBV5-1	CASSQSGGHYNGQFF	TGCGCCAGCAGCCAGAGCGGGGGGCATTACAATGGGCAGTTCTTC
.	TRBJ2-1	TRBD2	TRBV4-1	CASSLVAGGLLEQFF	TGCGCCAGCAGCCTGGTAGCGGGAGGGCTCCTTGAGCAGTTCTTC
.	TRBJ2-1	.	TRBV5-1	CASSPQGGSYNEQFF	TGCGCCAGCAGCCCGCAGGGCGGCTCCTACAATGAGCAGTTCTTC
few	TRBJ2-7	TRBD1	TRBV19	CASSIAATTGTGGYEQYF	TGTGCCAGTAGTATAGCAGCGACAACCGGGACAGGGGGTTACGAGCAGTACTTC
.	TRBJ1-4	.	TRBV4-3	CASSQDNRVGEKLFF	TGCGCCAGCAGCCAAGATAACAGGGTGGGTGAAAAACTGTTTTTT
.	TRBJ2-2	TRBD1	TRBV4-1	CASEPSTGVGVRTGELFF	TGCGCCAGCGAGCCAAGTACAGGGGTTGGGGTGCGTACCGGGGAGCTGTTTTTT
.	TRBJ2-2	.	TRBV3-1/TRBV3-2	CASSLDGRNTGELFF	TGTGCCAGCAGCCTCGACGGGAGAAACACCGGGGAGCTGTTTTTT
.	TRBJ1-4	.	TRBV18	CASSQSRANEKLFF	TGTGCCAGCTCACAGAGTCGGGCTAATGAAAAACTGTTTTTT
.	TRBJ1-1	TRBD1	TRBV6-2/TRBV6-3	CASSPDRGVAVNTEAFF	TGTGCCAGCAGCCCCGACAGGGGCGTAGCGGTGAACACTGAAGCTTTCTTT
.	TRBJ1-2	.	TRBV7-2	CASSPRSWAVNYGYTF	TGTGCCAGCAGCCCCCGATCGTGGGCAGTGAACTATGGCTACACCTTC
.	TRBJ2-5	TRBD2	TRBV14	CASSQLGSGTQETQYF	TGTGCCAGCAGCCAATTAGGTAGCGGGACTCAAGAGACCCAGTACTTC
.	TRBJ2-7	TRBD2	TRBV19	CASSNSGTSGSYEQYF	TGTGCCAGTAGTAACTCCGGGACTAGCGGGTCCTACGAGCAGTACTTC
.	TRBJ2-3	.	TRBV6-5	CASAERFSDTQYF	TGTGCCAGCGCCGAACGGTTTTCAGATACGCAGTATTTT
few	TRBJ1-2	.	TRBV28	CATLEGAGYGYTF	TGTGCCACCCTTGAAGGGGCAGGCTATGGCTACACCTTC
.	TRBJ1-1	.	TRBV15	CATSRVVNTEAFF	TGTGCCACCAGCAGAGTCGTGAACACTGAAGCTTTCTTT
few	TRBJ1-2	TRBD1	TRBV2	CASSRQGFNYGYTF	TGTGCCAGCAGCAGACAGGGGTTCAACTATGGCTACACCTTC
few	TRBJ1-1	TRBD1	TRBV7-2	CASSPGQANTEAFF	TGTGCCAGCAGCCCGGGACAGGCGAACACTGAAGCTTTCTTT
.	TRBJ2-5	TRBD2	TRBV7-2	CASSLRAGGKETQYF	TGTGCCAGCAGCTTAAGAGCGGGAGGTAAAGAGACCCAGTACTTC
few	TRBJ2-3	TRBD2	TRBV19	CASSLTSGSTDTQYF	TGTGCCAGTAGTCTAACTAGCGGGTCCACAGATACGCAGTATTTT
.	TRBJ1-2	.	TRBV7-9	CASSGGRSRPNYGYTF	TGTGCCAGCAGCGGAGGGAGATCAAGGCCTAACTATGGCTACACCTTC
.	TRBJ2-7	.	TRBV6-5	CASGQLKGQNYEQYF	TGTGCCAGCGGTCAACTAAAAGGACAGAACTACGAGCAGTACTTC
.	TRBJ2-7	TRBD2	TRBV9	CASSVGLAGVGEQYF	TGTGCCAGCAGCGTAGGACTAGCGGGAGTTGGCGAGCAGTACTTC
.	TRBJ1-5	.	TRBV6-5	CASSNRAWNQPQHF	TGTGCCAGCAGTAACAGGGCTTGGAATCAGCCCCAGCATTTT
.	TRBJ1-3	.	TRBV5-6	CASSPTGSSGNTIYF	TGTGCCAGCAGCCCCACGGGGAGCTCTGGAAACACCATATATTTT
.	TRBJ1-5	.	TRBV5-5	CASSFGTPNQPQHF	TGTGCCAGCAGCTTCGGGACACCCAATCAGCCCCAGCATTTT
few	TRBJ2-7	.	TRBV28	CASSLGGQYEQYF	TGTGCCAGCAGTTTGGGGGGTCAATACGAGCAGTACTTC
.	TRBJ2-5	TRBD2	TRBV9	CASSVAASGGVRETQYF	TGTGCCAGCAGCGTAGCGGCTAGCGGGGGGGTAAGAGAGACCCAGTACTTC
.	TRBJ2-5	.	TRBV16	CASSQFGRGETQYF	TGTGCCAGCAGCCAATTTGGTCGGGGGGAGACCCAGTACTTC
.	TRBJ2-1	.	TRBV19	CASSIWQGYDNEQFF	TGTGCCAGTAGTATTTGGCAGGGGTATGACAATGAGCAGTTCTTC
.	TRBJ1-2	TRBD1	TRBV28	CASSTGTGTIYGYTF	TGTGCCAGCAGCACCGGGACAGGAACTATCTATGGCTACACCTTC
once	TRBJ1-3	TRBD1	TRBV5-4	CASSLQGRSGNTIYF	TGTGCCAGCAGCTTACAGGGGCGCTCTGGAAACACCATATATTTT
.	TRBJ1-2	.	TRBV5-1	CASSLIPQGIFPLTF	TGCGCCAGCAGCTTGATCCCACAGGGAATATTCCCTCTCACCTTC
.	TRBJ1-1	TRBD1	TRBV18	CASSPYETGQAFF	TGTGCCAGCTCACCATATGAGACAGGGCAAGCTTTCTTT
many	TRBJ1-4	.	TRBV3-1/TRBV3-2	CASSQGRVSNEKLFF	TGTGCCAGCAGCCAAGGGAGGGTGTCTAATGAAAAACTGTTTTTT
.	TRBJ1-6	.	TRBV7-2	CASSLTGWNSPLHF	TGTGCCAGCAGCTTAACAGGGTGGAATTCACCCCTCCACTTT
.	TRBJ1-2	.	TRBV12-3/TRBV12-4	CASSNPGGYGYTF	TGTGCCAGCAGCAACCCCGGAGGGTATGGTTACACCTTC
.	TRBJ1-1	.	TRBV11-3	CASSLGVNTEAFF	TGTGCCAGCAGCTTAGGAGTGAACACTGAAGCTTTCTTT
.	TRBJ1-6	TRBD1	TRBV10-1	CASIFYGVWVDRPQYNSPLHF	TGCGCCAGCATTTTCTACGGGGTGTGGGTGGACAGGCCGCAGTATAATTCACCCCTCCACTTT
.	TRBJ1-2	TRBD1	TRBV30	CAWMGNRGNNYGYTF	TGTGCCTGGATGGGGAACAGGGGAAATAACTATGGCTACACCTTC
.	TRBJ2-7	TRBD2	TRBV6-5	CASSRLAGVHEQYF	TGTGCCAGCAGCCGACTAGCGGGAGTCCACGAGCAGTACTTC